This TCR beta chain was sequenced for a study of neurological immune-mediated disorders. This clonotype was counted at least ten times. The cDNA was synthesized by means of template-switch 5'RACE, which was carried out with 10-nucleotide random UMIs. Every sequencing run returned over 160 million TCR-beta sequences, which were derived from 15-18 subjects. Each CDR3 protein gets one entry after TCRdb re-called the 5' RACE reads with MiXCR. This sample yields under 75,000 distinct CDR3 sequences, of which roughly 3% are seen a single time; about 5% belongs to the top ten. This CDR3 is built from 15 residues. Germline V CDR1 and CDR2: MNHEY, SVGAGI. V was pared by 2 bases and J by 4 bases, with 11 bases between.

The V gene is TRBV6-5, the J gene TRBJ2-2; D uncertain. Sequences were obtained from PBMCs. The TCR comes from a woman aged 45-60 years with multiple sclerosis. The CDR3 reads CASSYDFYSTGELFF. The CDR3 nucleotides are TGTGCCAGCAGTTACGACTTCTACAGCACCGGGGAGCTGTTTTTT.